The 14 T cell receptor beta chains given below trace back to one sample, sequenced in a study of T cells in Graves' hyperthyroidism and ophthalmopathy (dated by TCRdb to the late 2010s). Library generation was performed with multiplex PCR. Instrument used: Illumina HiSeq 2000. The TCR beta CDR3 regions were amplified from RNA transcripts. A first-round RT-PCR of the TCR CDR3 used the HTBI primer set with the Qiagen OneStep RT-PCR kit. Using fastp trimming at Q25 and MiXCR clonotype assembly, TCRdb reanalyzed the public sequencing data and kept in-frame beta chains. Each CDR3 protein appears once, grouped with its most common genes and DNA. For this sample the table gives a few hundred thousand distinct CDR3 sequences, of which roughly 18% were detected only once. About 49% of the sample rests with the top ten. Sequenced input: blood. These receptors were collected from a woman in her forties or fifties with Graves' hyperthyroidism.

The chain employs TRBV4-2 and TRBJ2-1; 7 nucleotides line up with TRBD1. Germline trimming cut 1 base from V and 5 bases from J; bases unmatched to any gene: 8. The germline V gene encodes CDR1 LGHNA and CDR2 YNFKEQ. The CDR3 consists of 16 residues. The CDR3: CASSQVTGTDDNEQFF. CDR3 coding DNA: TGTGCCAGCAGCCAAGTCACCGGGACAGACGACAATGAGCAGTTCTTC.

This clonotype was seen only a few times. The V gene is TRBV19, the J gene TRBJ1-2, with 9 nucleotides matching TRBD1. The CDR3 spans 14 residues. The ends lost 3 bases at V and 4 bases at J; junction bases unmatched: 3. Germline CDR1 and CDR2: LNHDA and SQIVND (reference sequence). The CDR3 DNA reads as TGTGCCAGTAGTATGACAGGGGGTAGCTATGGCTACACCTTC. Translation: CASSMTGGSYGYTF.

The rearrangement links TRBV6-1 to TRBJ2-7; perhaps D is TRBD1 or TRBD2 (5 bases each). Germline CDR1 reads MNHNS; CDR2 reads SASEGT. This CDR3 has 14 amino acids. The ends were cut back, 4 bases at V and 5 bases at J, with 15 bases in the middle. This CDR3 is CASSGGPATHEQYV. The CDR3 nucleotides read TGTGCCAGCAGTGGGGGACCAGCCACCCACGAGCAGTACGTC.

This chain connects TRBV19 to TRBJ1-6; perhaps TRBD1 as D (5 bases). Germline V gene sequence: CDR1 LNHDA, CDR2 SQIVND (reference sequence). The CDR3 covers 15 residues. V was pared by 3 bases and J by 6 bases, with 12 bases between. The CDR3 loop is CASSIGREANSPLHF. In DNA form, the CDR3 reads TGTGCCAGTAGTATCGGCAGGGAAGCTAATTCACCCCTCCACTTT.

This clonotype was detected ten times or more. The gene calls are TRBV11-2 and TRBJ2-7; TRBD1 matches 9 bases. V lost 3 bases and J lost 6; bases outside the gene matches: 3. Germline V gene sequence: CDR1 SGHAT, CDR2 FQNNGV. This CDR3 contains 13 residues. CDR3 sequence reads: CASSFGTGIEQYF. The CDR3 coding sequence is TGTGCCAGCAGCTTCGGGACAGGGATCGAGCAGTACTTC.

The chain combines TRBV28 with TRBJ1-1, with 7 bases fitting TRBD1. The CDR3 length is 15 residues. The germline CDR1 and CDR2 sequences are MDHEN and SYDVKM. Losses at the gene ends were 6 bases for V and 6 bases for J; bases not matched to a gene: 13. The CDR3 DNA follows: TGTGCCAGCAGGCCGGGACAGTGGGGGATGGCTGAAGCTTTCTTT. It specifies CASRPGQWGMAEAFF. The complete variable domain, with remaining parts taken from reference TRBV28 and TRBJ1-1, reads DVKVTQSSRYLVKRTGEKVFLECVQDMDHENMFWYRQDPGLGLRLIYFSYDVKMKEKGDIPEGYSVSREKKERFSLILESASTNQTSMYLCASRPGQWGMAEAFFGQGTRLTVV.

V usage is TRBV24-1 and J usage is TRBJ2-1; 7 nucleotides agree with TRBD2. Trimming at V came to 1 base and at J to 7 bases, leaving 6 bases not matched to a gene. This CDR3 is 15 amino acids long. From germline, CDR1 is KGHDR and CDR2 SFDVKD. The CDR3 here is CATSDFAGETNEQFF. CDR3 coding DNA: TGTGCCACCAGTGATTTTGCGGGAGAAACGAATGAGCAGTTCTTC.

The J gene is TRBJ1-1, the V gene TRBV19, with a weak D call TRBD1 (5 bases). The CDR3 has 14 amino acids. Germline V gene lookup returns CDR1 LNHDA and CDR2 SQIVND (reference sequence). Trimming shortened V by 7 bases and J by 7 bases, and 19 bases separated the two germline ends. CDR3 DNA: TGTGCCAGTAATTCTTATGGAGGGACGCGTGAAGCTTTCTTT. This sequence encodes CASNSYGGTREAFF.

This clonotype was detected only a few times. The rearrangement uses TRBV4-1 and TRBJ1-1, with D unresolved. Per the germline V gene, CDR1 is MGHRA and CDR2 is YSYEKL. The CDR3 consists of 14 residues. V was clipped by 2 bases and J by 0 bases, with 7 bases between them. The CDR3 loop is CASSQPTLNTEAFF. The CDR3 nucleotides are TGCGCCAGCAGCCAACCCACTCTGAACACTGAAGCTTTCTTT.

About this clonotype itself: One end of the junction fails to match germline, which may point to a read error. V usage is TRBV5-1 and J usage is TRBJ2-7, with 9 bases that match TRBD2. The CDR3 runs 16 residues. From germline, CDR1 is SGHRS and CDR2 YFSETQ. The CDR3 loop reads CASSQLGTSRNLEQYF. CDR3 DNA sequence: TGTGCCAGCAGCCAGCTTGGGACTAGCAGAAACCTGGAGCAGTACTTC.

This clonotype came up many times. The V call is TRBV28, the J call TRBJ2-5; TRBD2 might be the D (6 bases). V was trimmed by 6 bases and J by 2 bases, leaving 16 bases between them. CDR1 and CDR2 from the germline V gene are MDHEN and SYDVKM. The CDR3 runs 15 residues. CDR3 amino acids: CASSPPGLLQETQYF. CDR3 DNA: TGTGCCAGCAGCCCCCCGGGACTGCTACAAGAGACCCAGTACTTC.

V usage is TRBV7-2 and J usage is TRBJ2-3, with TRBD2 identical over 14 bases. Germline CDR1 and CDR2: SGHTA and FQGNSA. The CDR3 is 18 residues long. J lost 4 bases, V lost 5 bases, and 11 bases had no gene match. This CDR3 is CASSKAAETSGRADTQYF. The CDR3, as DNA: TGTGCCAGCAGCAAGGCTGCCGAGACTAGCGGGAGGGCAGATACGCAGTATTTT. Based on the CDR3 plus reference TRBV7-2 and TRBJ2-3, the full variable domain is GAGVSQSPSNKVTEKGKDVELRCDPISGHTALYWYRQSLGQGLEFLIYFQGNSAPDKSGLPSDRFSAERTGGSVSTLTIQRTQQEDSAVYLCASSKAAETSGRADTQYFGPGTRLTVL.

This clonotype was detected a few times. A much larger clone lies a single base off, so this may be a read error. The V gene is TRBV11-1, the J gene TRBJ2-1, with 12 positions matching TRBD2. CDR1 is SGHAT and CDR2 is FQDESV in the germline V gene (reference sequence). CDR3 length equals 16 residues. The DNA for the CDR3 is TGTGCCGGCAGTCCCGGACTAGCGGGGTTATACAATGAGCAGTTCTTC. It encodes CAGSPGLAGLYNEQFF. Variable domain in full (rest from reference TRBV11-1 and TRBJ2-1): EAEVAQSPRYKITEKSQAVAFWCDPISGHATLYWYRQILGQGPELLVQFQDESVVDDSQLPKDRFSAERLKGVDSTLKIQPAELGDSAMYLCAGSPGLAGLYNEQFFGPGTRLTVL.

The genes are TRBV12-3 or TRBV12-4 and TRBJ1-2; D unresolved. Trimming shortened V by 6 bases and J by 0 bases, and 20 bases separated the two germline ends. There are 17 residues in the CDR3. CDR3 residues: CASSVVEGSSANYGYTF. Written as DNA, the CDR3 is TGTGCCAGCAGCGTAGTGGAAGGGAGCAGCGCTAACTATGGCTACACCTTC.